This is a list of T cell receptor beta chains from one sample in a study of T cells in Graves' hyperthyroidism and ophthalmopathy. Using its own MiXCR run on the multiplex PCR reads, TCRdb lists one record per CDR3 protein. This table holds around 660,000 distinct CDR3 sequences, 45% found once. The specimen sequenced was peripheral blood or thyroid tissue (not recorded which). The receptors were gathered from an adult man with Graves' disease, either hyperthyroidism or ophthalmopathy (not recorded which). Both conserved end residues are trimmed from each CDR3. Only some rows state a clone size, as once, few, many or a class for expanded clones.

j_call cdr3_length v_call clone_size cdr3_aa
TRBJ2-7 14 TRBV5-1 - ASSLAGLAGAYEQY
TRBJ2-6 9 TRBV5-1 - ASRGTATEA
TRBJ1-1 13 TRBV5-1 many ASSSQGGGNTEAF
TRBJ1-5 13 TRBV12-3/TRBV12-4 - ASSFTGLGNQPQH
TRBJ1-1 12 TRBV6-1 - ASSYSTGGTEAF
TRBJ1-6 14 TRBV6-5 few ASSDRTSSYNSPLH
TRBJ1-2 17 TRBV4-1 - ASSQGHVVGPAGSYGYT
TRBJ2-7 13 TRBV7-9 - ASSQSPTGPYEQY
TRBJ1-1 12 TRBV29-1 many SVESDRANTEAF
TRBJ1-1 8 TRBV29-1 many SVLITEAF
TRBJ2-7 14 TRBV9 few ASSQDLSGREDEQY
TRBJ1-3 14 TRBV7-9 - ASIKGATNSGNTIY
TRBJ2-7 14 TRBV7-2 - ASSLNLVFHTGEQY
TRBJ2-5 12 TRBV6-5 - AISYGQGEETQY
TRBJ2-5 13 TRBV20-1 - SARDYGGSQETQY
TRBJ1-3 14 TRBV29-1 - SVEEQGTGFGNTIY
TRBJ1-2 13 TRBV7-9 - ASSSGTRTNYGYT
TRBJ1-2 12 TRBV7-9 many ASSRQGLDYGYT
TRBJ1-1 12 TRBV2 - ASTPTGGATEAF
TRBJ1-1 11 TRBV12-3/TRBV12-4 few ASRGRSGGEAF
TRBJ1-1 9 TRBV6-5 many ASSGGSYAF
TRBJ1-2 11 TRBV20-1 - SAGGQGDYGYT
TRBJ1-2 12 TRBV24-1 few ATSDSGTLRGYT
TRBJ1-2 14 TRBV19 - ASSSAQITSNYGYT
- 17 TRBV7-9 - ASSAKAGTSGSGDNEQF
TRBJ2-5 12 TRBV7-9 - ASSRGTTQETQY
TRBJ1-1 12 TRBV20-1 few SARDLQGNTEAF
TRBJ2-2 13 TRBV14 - ASSPPKFHTGELF
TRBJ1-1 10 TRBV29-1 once SLGVRGAEAF
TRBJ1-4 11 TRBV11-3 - ASSETYNEKLF
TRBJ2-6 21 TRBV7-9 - ASSLAMGQGNYGQTAGANVLT
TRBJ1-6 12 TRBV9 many ASSVEGRTSPLH
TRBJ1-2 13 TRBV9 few ASSSTGVPRYGYT
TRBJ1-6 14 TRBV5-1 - ASRSDIRTVNSPLH
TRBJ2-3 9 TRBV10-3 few AIRGVDTQY
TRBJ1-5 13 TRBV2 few ASSSRQRGNQPQH
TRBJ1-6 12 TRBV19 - ASMGGSADSPLH
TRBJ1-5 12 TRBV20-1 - SAAQGASNQPQH
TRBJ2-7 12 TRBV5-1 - ASSFGNRGYEQY
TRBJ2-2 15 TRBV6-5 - ASSYMIGGLATGELF
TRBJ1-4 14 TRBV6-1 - ASSVKPGATNEKLF
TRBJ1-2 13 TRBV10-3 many AIGSLDSNNYGYT
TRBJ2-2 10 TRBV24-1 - ATSDRTGELF
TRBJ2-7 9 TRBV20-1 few SATGGHEQY
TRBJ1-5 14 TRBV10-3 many AISEGADSRNQPQH
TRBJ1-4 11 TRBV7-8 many ASSKIQYEKLF
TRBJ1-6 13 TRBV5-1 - ASSYGQGARSPLH
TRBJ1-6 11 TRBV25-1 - ARTGSHNSPLH
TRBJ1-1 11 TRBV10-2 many ASKDRPNTEAF
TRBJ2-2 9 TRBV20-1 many SASQVGELF
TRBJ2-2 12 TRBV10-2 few ATPGPVNTGELF
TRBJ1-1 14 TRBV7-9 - ASKSLTDFTGTEAF